These T cell receptor beta chains were read from a single sample in a study of CD8 T cells in Susac syndrome. TCRdb re-called the immunoSEQ multiplex PCR reads with MiXCR, one entry per CDR3 protein. The sample records 150,000 to 200,000 distinct CDR3 sequences, roughly 92% being singletons. The sequenced sample was CD4+ T cells from PBMCs. The receptors derive from a human donor with multiple sclerosis. The conserved cysteine and the conserved F or W are not part of the CDR3 here.

j_call v_call cdr3_length cdr3_aa
TRBJ2-3 TRBV12-3/TRBV12-4 12 ASSPLLSTDTQY
TRBJ2-1 TRBV2 13 ASKGETGGINEQF
TRBJ1-1 TRBV6-1 12 ASSARSKNTEAF
TRBJ1-2 TRBV7-3 15 ASSPDRAIGSNYGYT
TRBJ1-2 TRBV30 11 AWTPGTSYGYT
TRBJ1-1 TRBV28 14 ASSLAFGTGATEAF
TRBJ1-1 TRBV5-1 13 ASSLEDRARTEAF
TRBJ2-3 TRBV7-3 13 ASSLVGARTDTQY
TRBJ1-2 TRBV20-1 13 SASNRRTANYGYT
TRBJ2-2 TRBV5-1 15 ASSLRWGPLNTGELF
TRBJ2-4 TRBV28 11 ASSGTVVNIQY
TRBJ2-6 TRBV2 12 ASVRGSGANVLT
TRBJ2-7 TRBV12-3/TRBV12-4 12 ASSLRTESYEQY
TRBJ1-1 TRBV27 13 ASSSSPYQNTEAF
TRBJ2-7 TRBV10-2 9 ASTWRDEQY
TRBJ2-5 TRBV2 12 ASSERAAKETQY
TRBJ2-3 TRBV27 13 ASSFSRQRTDTQY
TRBJ2-3 TRBV20-1 10 SALGAGDTQY
TRBJ2-1 TRBV9 11 ASSVDSGGSWT
TRBJ1-5 TRBV19 13 ASIPGRGFNQPQH
TRBJ1-6 TRBV15 12 ATSRQGYNSPLH
TRBJ2-7 TRBV29-1 12 SVLQPTESYEQY
TRBJ2-1 TRBV29-1 10 SVDPGADEQF
TRBJ2-2 TRBV7-2 15 ASKPTGGLRGTGELF